This T cell receptor beta chain was profiled in a study of blood T cell repertoires in COVID-19. This CDR3 comprises 15 residues. Germline V lookup: CDR1 SGDLS, CDR2 YYNGEE. V gave up 3 bases and J gave up 2 bases, with 14 bases separating them. Clones were read by immunoSEQ multiplex PCR, and TCRdb kept only the in-frame ones, dropping some. The sample has hundreds of thousands of clones; roughly 80% are singletons. This chain connects TRBV9 to TRBJ2-5, with TRBD2 as a possible D gene (6 bases). Sequenced material: PBMCs or T cells enriched from blood (not recorded which). The receptor's source is a man aged 40-49 years who had been exposed to COVID-19. Here the CDR3 reads CASSASTGTQETQYF. In DNA form, the CDR3 reads TGTGCCAGCAGCGCGTCGACCGGGACTCAAGAGACCCAGTACTTC.